This T cell receptor beta chain was recovered during a study of PD-L1 blockade in urothelial cancer (TCRdb year 2017). In terms of the full investigation: Every patient began therapy at some point between 2014 and 2015 and was given atezolizumab 1,200 mg intravenously every 3 weeks. About 85% of the roughly 29 patients were identified as males with urothelial cancer of bladder origin, and a prior smoking history was reported by 18 of 29 patients. Patients had an ECOG performance status of 0 or 1 and had received between 0 and 3 prior chemotherapy regimens. Blood samples were analyzed at two time points: 3 weeks after treatment start (second dose) and 6 weeks after treatment start. A median of around 150,000 T cells and some 90,000 unique TCRs was obtained from blood samples, and a median clonality of approximately 0.08 was observed. The study was an exploratory multi-omic analysis of somatic, immune and clinical correlates of response to PD-L1 blockade with atezolizumab in urothelial cancer. Pretreatment tumor samples, along with matched peripheral blood serially collected before and after atezolizumab treatment, were subjected to TCR sequencing. Progression-free survival longer than 6 months counted as durable clinical benefit, and TCR features were additionally tested against both progression-free and overall survival. In the same patients, pretreatment tumors underwent whole exome sequencing and RNA sequencing in addition to TCR sequencing. Roughly 10 patients reached durable clinical benefit, while about 19 patients did not. Approximately 29 patients had pretreatment blood TCR-seq, roughly 24 had at least one posttreatment blood collection, and roughly 24 had tumor TCR-seq. On the study overall, not on this receptor specifically: Because the sample size was small (n of about 29) and many exploratory analyses were performed, the results are intended to be hypothesis-generating. Improved progression-free and overall survival was associated with having pretreatment peripheral blood TCR clonality below the median. Among patients with durable benefit, tumor-associated TCR clones showed greater expansion in peripheral blood 3 weeks after treatment started (n ≈ 22, p = 0.022).

The CDR3 sequence holds 15 residues, the cysteine and phenylalanine included. The DNA shown is the 45-base CDR3, in frame from base 1. V is reduced by 1 base and J by 0 bases, leaving a spacing of 6 bases between them. The germline V gene supplies CDR1 LGHNA and CDR2 YNFKEQ. Each PCR received spiked-in synthetic TCR analog templates so that absolute template abundance could be estimated from read counts. Using the immunoSEQ assay, TCRbeta CDR3 regions were amplified from genomic DNA with bias-controlled V and J gene primers. Sequencing of rearranged TCRbeta segments was performed at approximately 20X coverage. The authors' analysis ran thus. Sequencing errors were corrected by clustering, and CDR3s were annotated against IMGT so that V, D and J genes could be assigned. Downstream analyses used only productive TCRbeta rearrangements, leaving out any out-of-frame or stop-codon sequences. To compute clonality, Shannon entropy was normalized by the log of the number of unique productive sequences and then subtracted from one. Fisher's exact test with Benjamini-Hochberg correction, at a threshold of adjusted p below 0.01, was used to find clones that differed between time points or between blood and tumor. TCRdb's version of the immuneACCESS table is confined to in-frame rearrangements and falls short of the full clone set. An unresolved V gene accounts for under half of the shortfall where checked; the remainder is of unknown origin. V and J calls and clone size are copied from that table; D and trimming were computed from the DNA. The sample table records tens of thousands of clones; over 65% of these occur just once. The top ten constitute roughly 2.6% of the sample.

In regard to this clone: Its binding antigen is unknown. Base qualities are missing; no much larger clone stands one base away.

The cohort comprised about 30 patients with locally advanced or metastatic urothelial carcinoma treated at Memorial Sloan Kettering on a trial protocol. Peripheral blood mononuclear cells were collected pretreatment and during treatment, with between 1 and 8 total time points obtained per patient. The Qiagen DNeasy Blood extraction kit was used to purify genomic DNA from total PBMCs and from tumor samples. PBMCs were collected pretreatment and during treatment, and were isolated and stored as previously described. The receptor comes from a man aged 65-85 years with urothelial cancer. This receptor chain uses TRBV4-2 and TRBJ1-4; the D gene cannot be resolved reliably. The sequencing used PBMCs, collected around atezolizumab (anti-PD-L1) treatment. At the DNA level, the sequence is TGTGCCAGCAGCCAAGCCCGGGCAACTAATGAAAAACTGTTTTTT. Translated, it gives CASSQARATNEKLFF.